Following are 8 T cell receptor beta chains from one sample sequenced in a study of T cells after yellow fever vaccination. TCRdb analysed the 5' RACE reads with MiXCR anew, one entry per CDR3 protein. The data show 620,000 or so distinct CDR3 sequences, with around an eighth seen just once and 15% held by the top ten. This material consisted of PBMCs, taken on the day of the yellow fever booster vaccination. These TCRs come from a man aged 30 to 45 who received the YFV17D yellow fever vaccine.

The chain has TRBV20-1 and TRBJ2-1; 10 positions agree with TRBD2. CDR1 and CDR2 (germline): DFQATT, SNEGSKA (reference sequence). The V segment lost 5 bases and the J segment 5 bases; nucleotides outside the gene matches: 12. This CDR3 region has 16 residues. In nucleotides, the CDR3 is TGCAGTGCTGTTTCCATAGCGGGAGGACTAAACAATGAGCAGTTCTTC. Translation: CSAVSIAGGLNNEQFF.

The CDR3 DNA follows: TGTGCCAGCAGTTTAACGACTAGCGGGGGCTACGAGCAGTACTTC. Translation: CASSLTTSGGYEQYF. The genes are TRBV27 and TRBJ2-7; TRBD2 aligns across 12 bases. The V gene's germline CDR1 is MNHEY and CDR2 SMNVEV (reference sequence). V lost 2 bases to trimming and J lost 3 bases; unmatched junction nucleotides: 2. The length of the CDR3 is 15 residues.

The chain couples TRBV3-1 to TRBJ2-7; 12 bases fit TRBD2. The V gene end was trimmed by 2 bases and the J gene end by 10 bases; junction bases not matched to a gene: 3. In germline, CDR1 is LGHDT, CDR2 YNNKEL (reference sequence). This CDR3 comprises 13 residues. CDR3 in DNA: TGTGCCAGCAGCCAAAGACTAGCGGGAGACCAGTACTTC. This translates into CASSQRLAGDQYF.

This clonotype has just a few counts. The CDR3 spells CASSLGGVMGNIQYF. The CDR3 DNA follows: TGTGCCAGCAGCCTTGGGGGGGTAATGGGGAACATTCAGTACTTC. The rearrangement joins TRBV5-6 to TRBJ2-4, with 7 bases aligning to TRBD2. V dropped 4 bases and J dropped 7; count of bases not matched to a gene: 11. The CDR3 has 15 residues. Germline V gene lookup returns CDR1 SGHDT and CDR2 YYEEEE. The full variable domain, its missing parts supplied by reference TRBV5-6 and TRBJ2-4, is DAGVTQSPTHLIKTRGQQVTLRCSPKSGHDTVSWYQQALGQGPQFIFQYYEEEERQRGNFPDRFSGHQFPNYSSELNVNALLLGDSALYLCASSLGGVMGNIQYFGAGTRLSVL.

The rearrangement uses TRBV20-1 and TRBJ2-3; D possibly uses TRBD1 or TRBD2 (5 bases each). Germline CDR1 reads DFQATT; CDR2 reads SNEGSKA (reference sequence). The CDR3 contains 14 residues. Trimming left V 3 bases short and J 4 bases short, with 14 bases between. The CDR3 DNA sequence: TGCAGTGCTAGCCCCCGGGACGTACCAGATACGCAGTATTTT. It is translated as CSASPRDVPDTQYF.

The J gene is TRBJ1-5, the V gene TRBV25-1, with 8 nucleotides matching TRBD1. Germline CDR1 and CDR2: MGHDK and SYGVNS. The CDR3 extends over 14 amino acids. V lost 8 bases and J lost 2; bases outside the gene matches: 5. The CDR3 reads CASAGGKGNQPQHF. As DNA, the CDR3 is TGTGCCAGCGCAGGGGGCAAGGGCAATCAGCCCCAGCATTTT.

This clonotype turned up a few times. The chain uses TRBV4-2 and TRBJ2-7; 7 bases match TRBD2. The CDR3 spans 17 residues. The V gene's germline CDR1 is LGHNA and CDR2 YNFKEQ. V dropped 4 bases and J dropped 1; count of bases not matched to a gene: 13. The CDR3 region is CASSPTGGTTPSYEQYF. The CDR3 bases are TGTGCCAGCAGCCCCACCGGAGGGACTACACCTTCCTACGAGCAGTACTTC.

The gene calls are TRBV25-1 and TRBJ1-2; D perhaps matches TRBD1 (6 bases). The CDR3 has 15 residues. The V gene's germline CDR1 is MGHDK and CDR2 SYGVNS. V was pared by 3 bases and J by 1 base, with 12 bases between. The CDR3 here is CASSDPRTDNYGYTF. The CDR3 DNA reads as TGTGCCAGCAGTGATCCCCGGACAGATAACTATGGCTACACCTTC.